This entry concerns a single T cell receptor beta chain. Its specificity is unknown. V shed 5 bases and J 0 bases; nucleotides not matched to a gene: 6. The CDR3 sequence is 16 residues long. The germline CDR1 and CDR2 sequences are SGHTS and YDEGEE. The data stem from a study of blood T cells in healthy people across ages. General study findings and limits: The authors considered diversity estimates from one million T cells to be underestimates. With naive T cell percentage, TCR beta diversity showed a strong correlation.

A second PCR, run for roughly 6 to 11 cycles, used a sample-barcoded 5' primer plus a J-beta primer mix. A template-switch adaptor that had 12 random nucleotides put a tag on each cDNA molecule. TCRdb recomputed calls from the 5' RACE reads with MiXCR, one row per CDR3 protein. Of about 540,000 distinct CDR3 sequences in the sample, around 24% were seen once. The sample also formed part of further work on T cells of mothers and their children.

This sequence joins TRBV5-8 and TRBJ2-1; 9 bases are shared with TRBD2. Source material: blood. The TCR originated in a boy younger than 18 in good health. In DNA form, the CDR3 reads TGTGCCAGCAGGACCCTAGCGGGGAGCTCCTACAATGAGCAGTTCTTC. Amino acid sequence: CASRTLAGSSYNEQFF.